There are many counts of the clone carrying this TCR beta chain. Antigen specificity is unknown. The source of the sample is a study of T-cell reconstitution after alpha-beta-depleted transplantation in children. Study-level points and caveats: T-cell counts and diversity were attributed mostly to newly produced T cells one year after transplant. Where some patients showed high TCRbeta diversity at day 60, it came from recipient T cells and thymic progenitors that had survived. As was reported, about two months after transplant, alpha-beta T cells came from several hundred expanded graft clones.

TCRbeta library preparation incorporated unique molecular identifiers. TCRdb recomputed calls from the PCR reads with MiXCR, one row per CDR3 protein. The sample records some 300,000 distinct CDR3 sequences, 6.5% to 9% being singletons. The V end lost 5 bases, the J end lost 0 bases, and 10 bases lay between the germline ends. CDR3 length equals 14 residues. CDR1 and CDR2 from the germline V gene are MNHEY and SVGEGT. The sequence was collected from a female patient under 10 years old who had a stem cell transplant for Fanconi anemia, so the T cells may come from the graft donor. Sample: peripheral blood, taken 360 days after TCRalphabeta/CD19-depleted stem cell transplant. The rearrangement uses TRBV6-2 or TRBV6-3 and TRBJ2-5; D remains ambiguous. The CDR3 sequence is CASSGSWYQETQYF. The CDR3 DNA follows: TGTGCCAGCAGTGGAAGCTGGTACCAAGAGACCCAGTACTTC.